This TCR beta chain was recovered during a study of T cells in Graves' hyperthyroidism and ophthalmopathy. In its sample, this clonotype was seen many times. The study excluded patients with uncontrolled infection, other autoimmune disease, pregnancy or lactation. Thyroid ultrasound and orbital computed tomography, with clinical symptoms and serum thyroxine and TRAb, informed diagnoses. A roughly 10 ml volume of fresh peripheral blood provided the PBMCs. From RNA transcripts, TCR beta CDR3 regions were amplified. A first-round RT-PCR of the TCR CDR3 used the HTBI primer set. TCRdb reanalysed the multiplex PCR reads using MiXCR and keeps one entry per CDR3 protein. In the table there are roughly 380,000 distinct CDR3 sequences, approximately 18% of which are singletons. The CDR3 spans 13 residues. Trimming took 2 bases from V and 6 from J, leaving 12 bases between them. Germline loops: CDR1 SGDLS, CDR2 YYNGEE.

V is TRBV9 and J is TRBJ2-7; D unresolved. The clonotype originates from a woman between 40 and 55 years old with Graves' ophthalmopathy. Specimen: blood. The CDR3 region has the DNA TGTGCCAGCAGCGTGACCGGTCCGGGCGAGCAGTACTTC. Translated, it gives CASSVTGPGEQYF.